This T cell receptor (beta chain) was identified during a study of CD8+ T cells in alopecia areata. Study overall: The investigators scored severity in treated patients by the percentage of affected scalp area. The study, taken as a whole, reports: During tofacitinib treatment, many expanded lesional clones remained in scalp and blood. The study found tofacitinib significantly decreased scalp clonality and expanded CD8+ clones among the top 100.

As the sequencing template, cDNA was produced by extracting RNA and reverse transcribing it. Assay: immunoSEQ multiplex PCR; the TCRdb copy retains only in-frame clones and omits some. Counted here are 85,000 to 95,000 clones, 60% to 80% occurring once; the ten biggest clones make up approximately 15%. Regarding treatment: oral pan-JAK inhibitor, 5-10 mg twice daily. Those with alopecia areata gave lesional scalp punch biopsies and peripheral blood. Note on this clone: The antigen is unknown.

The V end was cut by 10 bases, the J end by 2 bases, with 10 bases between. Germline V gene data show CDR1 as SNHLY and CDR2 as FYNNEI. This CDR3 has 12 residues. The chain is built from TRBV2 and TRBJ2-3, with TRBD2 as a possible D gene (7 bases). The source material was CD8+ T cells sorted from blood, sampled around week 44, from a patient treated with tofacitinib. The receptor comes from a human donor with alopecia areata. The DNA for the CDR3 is TGTGCCACGGGGGGCCCCACAGATACGCAGTATTTT. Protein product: CATGGPTDTQYF.